These 16 T cell receptor beta chains share one sample of origin, sequenced in a study of shared clonotypes between healthy human individuals. Measured with immunoSEQ multiplex PCR; TCRdb has only the in-frame clones, and not every one. The sample records about 980,000 clones, over 75% being singletons. Sequencing used memory CD4+ T cells sorted from blood. Subset in this sample: CD45RA-negative fraction. The receptor set was obtained from a man younger than 35 in good health.

The CDR3 loop reads CASSLAPAGTDTQYF. The CDR3 DNA reads TGCGCCAGCAGCTTGGCTCCAGCGGGAACAGATACGCAGTATTTT. V is TRBV5-1 and J is TRBJ2-3; 7 bases line up with TRBD2. The CDR3 is 15 amino acids. J was trimmed by 3 bases and V by 0 bases; bases with no gene match: 4. CDR1 SGHRS and CDR2 YFSETQ come from the germline V gene.

The rearrangement uses TRBV5-1 and TRBJ2-3; 9 positions match TRBD1. CDR3 length: 15 amino acids. Germline values: CDR1 SGHRS, CDR2 YFSETQ. The V gene end was trimmed by 0 bases and the J gene end by 6 bases; junction bases not matched to a gene: 5. CDR3 protein: CASSLELDRGDTQYF. The CDR3 DNA sequence: TGCGCCAGCAGCTTGGAACTTGACAGGGGGGATACGCAGTATTTT.

The chain joins TRBV7-9 to TRBJ1-2, with a tentative D call TRBD1 (5 bases). With 5 bases removed from V and 6 bases from J, the gap between germline ends came to 16 bases. The CDR3 length is 14 residues. The V gene's germline CDR1 is SEHNR and CDR2 FQNEAQ (reference sequence). DNA of the CDR3: TGTGCCAGCAGCATAGAGGTGGCAGGGCATGGCTACACCTTC. This translates into CASSIEVAGHGYTF.

The rearrangement links TRBV19 to TRBJ2-5; TRBD2 agrees at 7 bases. With V trimmed by 3 bases and J by 4 bases, 11 bases remained unmatched. CDR3 length: 16 amino acids. In germline, CDR1 is LNHDA, CDR2 SQIVND (reference sequence). Here the CDR3 DNA reads TGTGCCAGTAGTATCGGGCTAGCGGCCGGCGGAGAGACCCAGTACTTC. It encodes CASSIGLAAGGETQYF.

This CDR3 is CASSIGTDTQYF. The DNA of the CDR3 is TGTGCCAGTAGTATAGGCACAGATACGCAGTATTTT. The rearrangement joins TRBV19 to TRBJ2-3, with D unclear. The CDR3 length is 12 residues. CDR1 is LNHDA and CDR2 is SQIVND in the germline V gene (reference sequence). V was cut by 1 base and J by 1 base, with 0 bases left in between.

V and J are TRBV7-2 and TRBJ2-1, with D possibly TRBD1 on 6 matching bases. Trimming removed 4 bases from V and 8 bases from J, with 9 bases in between. The CDR3 spans 12 residues. CDR1 SGHTA and CDR2 FQGNSA come from the germline V gene. The CDR3 protein is CASSSTGHEQFF. Written as DNA, the CDR3 is TGTGCCAGCAGCTCAACAGGGCATGAGCAGTTCTTC.

The chain employs TRBV11-2 and TRBJ2-1, with a possible D match to TRBD2 (5 bases). Germline CDR1 reads SGHAT; CDR2 reads FQNNGV. Trimming stripped 0 bases from V and 6 bases from J, with 6 bases between. The CDR3 is 13 amino acids. CDR3 loop: CASSLDAGNEQFF. The CDR3 DNA is TGTGCCAGCAGCTTAGACGCGGGCAATGAGCAGTTCTTC.

The rearrangement links TRBV30 to TRBJ1-6; D remains ambiguous. The CDR3 has 12 amino acids. Germline CDR1 is GTSNPN and CDR2 is SVGIG (reference sequence). The V gene lost 2 bases and the J gene lost 7 bases, with 6 bases spanning the gap. CDR3 sequence (DNA): TGTGCCTGGAGTAAGTCCAATTCACCCCTCCACTTT. Protein product: CAWSKSNSPLHF.

This clone was recorded only once. This sequence joins TRBV6-1 and TRBJ2-1, with D tentatively TRBD1 (5 bases). Trimming shortened V by 3 bases and J by 12 bases, and 18 bases separated the two germline ends. This CDR3 comprises 14 residues. CDR1 and CDR2 (germline): MNHNS, SASEGT. The CDR3 coding sequence is TGTGCCAGCAGTGAGGGGCCTCGCACGCAGGCGCAGTTCTTC. Amino acids: CASSEGPRTQAQFF.

The sample holds a few counts of this clone. CDR3 in amino acids: CASSKVEGNQPQHF. Here the CDR3 DNA reads TGTGCCAGCAGCAAAGTAGAGGGCAATCAGCCCCAGCATTTT. The chain has TRBV21-1 and TRBJ1-5. TRBV21-1 is designated a pseudogene. The CDR3 totals 14 residues.

This clone was counted once. The CDR3 nucleotides are TGTGCCAGCAGCGGCGAGGGGGCCGGGGAGCTGTTTTTT. Protein sequence: CASSGEGAGELFF. V and J are TRBV7-6 and TRBJ2-2; D perhaps matches TRBD1 (6 bases). CDR1 and CDR2 (germline): SGHVS, FNYEAQ. This CDR3 is built from 13 residues. Trimming took off 5 bases at V and 6 bases at J, with 10 bases between the two ends.

The chain uses TRBV9 and TRBJ2-5, with D uncertain. The V gene's germline CDR1 is SGDLS and CDR2 YYNGEE. The CDR3 runs to 13 residues. Trimming stripped 4 bases from V and 3 bases from J, with 10 bases between. DNA for the CDR3: TGTGCCAGCAGCTTCCGCACTGAAGAGACCCAGTACTTC. Translation gives CASSFRTEETQYF.

This chain connects TRBV5-5 to TRBJ1-5; D not resolved. Germline V gene sequence: CDR1 SGHKS, CDR2 YYEKEE (reference sequence). The CDR3 loop spans 15 amino acids. V shed 4 bases and J shed 2 bases, with 13 bases lying between them. Here the CDR3 DNA reads TGTGCCAGCAGCAACCTCGCCCGGGGCAATCAGCCCCAGCATTTT. Its translation is CASSNLARGNQPQHF.

With regard to this clone: A read error is the likely source, as a far larger clone sits one nucleotide away. The J gene is TRBJ1-2, the V gene TRBV14, with 7 bases that match TRBD1. Trimming took 4 bases from V and 4 from J; bases not matched to a gene: 3. CDR1 and CDR2 from the germline V gene are SGHDN and FVKESK. The CDR3 runs to 13 residues. The CDR3 nucleotides are TGTGCCAGCAGCCCGGGACAGAGCTATGGCTACACCTTC. Translation gives CASSPGQSYGYTF.

This clone was counted only a few times. J is TRBJ2-4 and V is TRBV6-5; the D gene is possibly TRBD2 (6 bases). Germline V lookup: CDR1 MNHEY, CDR2 SVGAGI. The CDR3 totals 13 residues. Trimming cost V 6 bases and J 7 bases, with 13 bases left between them. In DNA, the CDR3 is TGTGCCAGCAGGGTTGGAGGGGCTAACATTCAGTACTTC. As protein: CASRVGGANIQYF.

The gene calls are TRBV18 and TRBJ1-1; 8 nucleotides match TRBD1. Germline lookup yields CDR1 KGHSH and CDR2 LQKENI. The CDR3 consists of 17 residues. The junction had 8 bases not matched to a gene; V was cut back by 2 bases and J by 0 bases. In DNA, the CDR3 is TGTGCCAGCTCACCAACCGCATTGACAGGGGTGAACACTGAAGCTTTCTTT. Protein: CASSPTALTGVNTEAFF.